This T cell receptor (beta chain) derives from a study of shared clonotypes between healthy human individuals (dated by TCRdb to 2020 to 2022). Study-wide context: A couple of women and three men aged 18 to 49 years were included in the cohort. Leukapheresis yielded between about 0.85 and 10 billion PBMCs per donor. To increase sequencing depth and limit assay-specific biases, TCR repertoire library preparation and sequencing were carried out by different laboratories using diverse techniques. Blood TCR repertoires of about 5 healthy adults were deeply sequenced to estimate repertoire size and the extent of clonotype sharing between individuals. For each donor, CD4 naive and CD4 memory were each run on three plates, CD8 naive on two plates, and CD8 memory on one plate.

From the cysteine through the phenylalanine, the CDR3 covers 16 amino acids. Of the read, only the CDR3 DNA is kept; its 48 bases are in frame from base 1. V is shortened by 2 bases, J by 3 bases, and the region joining them spans 13 bases. CDR1 and CDR2, per the germline V gene, are MNHEY and SVGAGI. TCR CDR3 regions were amplified from genomic DNA by multiplex PCR using the deep immunoSEQ assay. Extracted genomic DNA from each cell subset was distributed evenly across all wells of several immunoSEQ 96-well plates, and each plate was treated as a replicate. For sorted subsets, each replicate PCR was loaded with 200 ng genomic DNA, equivalent to about 30,000 T cell genomes. The purified libraries were quantified using a Qubit 3.0 fluorometer, sized with a Bioanalyzer 2100, and then quantified again using the KAPA Library Quantification kit. Each immunoSEQ 96-well plate was sequenced on its own single-read 150-cycle Illumina NextSeq 550 flow cell. The paper's data handling went like this. The immunoSEQ output contained only junctional sequences without quality scores, so filtering could not match that applied to full-length reads. To assign V/J genes and CDR3, sequences were annotated against IMGT germline references using PyIR, a Python wrapper for IgBLAST v1.9. Reads with weak V/J assignments (E-value above 1e-6), missing CDR3, stop codons, out-of-frame junctions, or ambiguous translated residues were removed. V3J clonotypes were defined as sequences sharing the same inferred V gene, J gene, and CDR3 amino acid sequence. To compute the percentage overlap between repertoires, the number of shared unique clonotypes was divided by the size of the smaller repertoire. RTK rarefaction, the Chao1 estimator, and Recon v2.1 estimates of unobserved clonotypes were used to assess repertoire richness. OLGA was used to compute generation probabilities for all TCRbeta clonotypes that the gDNA method yielded from four donors. In TCRdb, the immuneACCESS table is reduced to in-frame sequences with V and J assigned. These tables do not hold every clone; where another copy was compared, an unresolved V gene accounts for under half, and the others remain unexplained. The V and J calls and clone size are taken from that table; D and trimming were inferred from the DNA. The sample table shows roughly 2,500,000 clones, and approximately 94% are seen once. Jointly, the top ten make up roughly 0.39% of the sample.

Donors were healthy HIV-negative adults with no recently reported acute infections or vaccinations. Every donor was a Caucasian adult residing in Nashville, Tennessee, USA. Magnetic negative selection was used to enrich CD4+ T cells, after which naive cells were positively selected on CD45RA and the negative fraction became the memory subset. Blood was obtained by leukapheresis, after which PBMCs were separated by Ficoll-Histopaque density gradient centrifugation and cryopreserved in liquid nitrogen vapor phase. Purity and quantity of every magnetically sorted T cell population were checked by analytical flow cytometry. From each sorted fraction, genomic DNA was isolated and quantified by UV absorbance on a Nanodrop 2000c. A single count supports this clone. No antigen is known for it. Base-call qualities are not available, and no considerably larger clone is one nucleotide away. The paper's findings and limits, for the study overall: Compared with non-shared clonotypes, clonotypes shared by all four sorted-subset donors had higher generation probabilities. Naive subsets generally had larger estimated clonotype richness than memory subsets did. Rarefaction of sorted-subset datasets indicated incomplete sequencing despite the large sequencing depth. Based on pairwise subsampling, the degree of clonotype sharing among donors was expected to be affected by sequencing depth. Only blood was sampled, and tissue TCR repertoires likely differ from those in blood. The small number of donors limited the genetic and exposure-history diversity represented. Across several donors, about 4.5% of naive CD4, roughly 3.8% of naive CD8, about 2% of memory CD4, and approximately 0.4% of memory CD8 clonotypes were shared.

The TCR was taken from a man aged 18-30 years in good health. Some clones in this sample may be carry-over from other donors' samples. The chain is encoded by TRBV6-5 joined to TRBJ2-2; the D gene could be either TRBD1 or TRBD2, each agreeing at 5 bases. Sequencing was carried out using naive CD4+ T cells from PBMCs. The sample's cell subset or site label is to be understood as: CD45RA+ positively selected. CDR3 region: CASSYGTSLYTGELFF. Here is the DNA: TGTGCCAGCAGTTACGGGACCTCTCTTTACACCGGGGAGCTGTTTTTT.